This T cell receptor (beta chain) was recovered during a study of cytomegalovirus exposure and HLA in healthy donors. Study-wide context: Counted in an early data release were about 86 million unique TCRs from HLA-typed donors.

Deletions cut 1 base from V and 2 bases from J, with 9 bases between. The CDR3 is 14 amino acids. Germline CDR1 and CDR2: MDHEN and SYDVKM. It was with 60 Vbeta and 13 Jbeta primers that the PCR ran. TCRdb's table, derived via immunoSEQ multiplex PCR, lists solely in-frame clones and lacks some. The sample shows about 160,000 clones, roughly 89% of them seen only once. The chain links TRBV28 to TRBJ2-7, with TRBD1 as a possible D gene (5 bases). The material sequenced was PBMCs. This sequence originates from a woman in her twenties or thirties in good health and CMV-seronegative. CDR3 in DNA: TGTGCCAGCAGTTTATCCGACAGAACCTACGAGCAGTACTTC. Translated, it gives CASSLSDRTYEQYF.